Listed below are T cell receptor beta chains from one sample, sequenced in a study of early T cells in non-severe SARS-CoV-2 infection. TCRdb itself ran the 5' RACE reads through MiXCR, one entry per CDR3 protein. The sample has about 60,000 distinct CDR3 sequences, roughly 13% seen once; the top ten hold around 4.5%. The sequencing input was whole blood. These receptors were collected from an adult who was a healthcare worker with PCR-confirmed SARS-CoV-2 infection or an uninfected control (not recorded which). Each CDR3 is given with its conserved first and last residue. Each record gives: clone size, V gene, CDR3 protein. A row's size may be missing; if present it is once, few, many or a size class.

clone size: many
V gene: TRBV18
CDR3 protein: CASSPKDGTNYGYTF

clone size: few
V gene: TRBV11-2
CDR3 protein: CASSLTGRASGANVLTF

clone size: many
V gene: TRBV7-9
CDR3 protein: CASTSGETYNEQFF

clone size: -
V gene: TRBV10-3
CDR3 protein: CAISQGKSTRDSPLHF

clone size: many
V gene: TRBV29-1
CDR3 protein: CSVAQTSGPNNEQFF

clone size: -
V gene: TRBV18
CDR3 protein: CASQADRMNTGELFF

clone size: many
V gene: TRBV12-2
CDR3 protein: CASRPITGERYEQYF

clone size: few
V gene: TRBV7-9
CDR3 protein: CASSSGQGDLTPLHF

clone size: -
V gene: TRBV29-1
CDR3 protein: CSALTDIQYF

clone size: -
V gene: TRBV6-1
CDR3 protein: CASDRGSSYNEQFF

clone size: few
V gene: TRBV10-3
CDR3 protein: CAISESRRDSGNTIYF

clone size: few
V gene: TRBV5-6
CDR3 protein: CASTRASGRNNEQFF

clone size: -
V gene: TRBV11-2
CDR3 protein: CASSANSEREAFF

clone size: few
V gene: TRBV7-6
CDR3 protein: CASSLMTIYNEQFF

clone size: few
V gene: TRBV4-1
CDR3 protein: CASSQDRTSGSWSNEQFF